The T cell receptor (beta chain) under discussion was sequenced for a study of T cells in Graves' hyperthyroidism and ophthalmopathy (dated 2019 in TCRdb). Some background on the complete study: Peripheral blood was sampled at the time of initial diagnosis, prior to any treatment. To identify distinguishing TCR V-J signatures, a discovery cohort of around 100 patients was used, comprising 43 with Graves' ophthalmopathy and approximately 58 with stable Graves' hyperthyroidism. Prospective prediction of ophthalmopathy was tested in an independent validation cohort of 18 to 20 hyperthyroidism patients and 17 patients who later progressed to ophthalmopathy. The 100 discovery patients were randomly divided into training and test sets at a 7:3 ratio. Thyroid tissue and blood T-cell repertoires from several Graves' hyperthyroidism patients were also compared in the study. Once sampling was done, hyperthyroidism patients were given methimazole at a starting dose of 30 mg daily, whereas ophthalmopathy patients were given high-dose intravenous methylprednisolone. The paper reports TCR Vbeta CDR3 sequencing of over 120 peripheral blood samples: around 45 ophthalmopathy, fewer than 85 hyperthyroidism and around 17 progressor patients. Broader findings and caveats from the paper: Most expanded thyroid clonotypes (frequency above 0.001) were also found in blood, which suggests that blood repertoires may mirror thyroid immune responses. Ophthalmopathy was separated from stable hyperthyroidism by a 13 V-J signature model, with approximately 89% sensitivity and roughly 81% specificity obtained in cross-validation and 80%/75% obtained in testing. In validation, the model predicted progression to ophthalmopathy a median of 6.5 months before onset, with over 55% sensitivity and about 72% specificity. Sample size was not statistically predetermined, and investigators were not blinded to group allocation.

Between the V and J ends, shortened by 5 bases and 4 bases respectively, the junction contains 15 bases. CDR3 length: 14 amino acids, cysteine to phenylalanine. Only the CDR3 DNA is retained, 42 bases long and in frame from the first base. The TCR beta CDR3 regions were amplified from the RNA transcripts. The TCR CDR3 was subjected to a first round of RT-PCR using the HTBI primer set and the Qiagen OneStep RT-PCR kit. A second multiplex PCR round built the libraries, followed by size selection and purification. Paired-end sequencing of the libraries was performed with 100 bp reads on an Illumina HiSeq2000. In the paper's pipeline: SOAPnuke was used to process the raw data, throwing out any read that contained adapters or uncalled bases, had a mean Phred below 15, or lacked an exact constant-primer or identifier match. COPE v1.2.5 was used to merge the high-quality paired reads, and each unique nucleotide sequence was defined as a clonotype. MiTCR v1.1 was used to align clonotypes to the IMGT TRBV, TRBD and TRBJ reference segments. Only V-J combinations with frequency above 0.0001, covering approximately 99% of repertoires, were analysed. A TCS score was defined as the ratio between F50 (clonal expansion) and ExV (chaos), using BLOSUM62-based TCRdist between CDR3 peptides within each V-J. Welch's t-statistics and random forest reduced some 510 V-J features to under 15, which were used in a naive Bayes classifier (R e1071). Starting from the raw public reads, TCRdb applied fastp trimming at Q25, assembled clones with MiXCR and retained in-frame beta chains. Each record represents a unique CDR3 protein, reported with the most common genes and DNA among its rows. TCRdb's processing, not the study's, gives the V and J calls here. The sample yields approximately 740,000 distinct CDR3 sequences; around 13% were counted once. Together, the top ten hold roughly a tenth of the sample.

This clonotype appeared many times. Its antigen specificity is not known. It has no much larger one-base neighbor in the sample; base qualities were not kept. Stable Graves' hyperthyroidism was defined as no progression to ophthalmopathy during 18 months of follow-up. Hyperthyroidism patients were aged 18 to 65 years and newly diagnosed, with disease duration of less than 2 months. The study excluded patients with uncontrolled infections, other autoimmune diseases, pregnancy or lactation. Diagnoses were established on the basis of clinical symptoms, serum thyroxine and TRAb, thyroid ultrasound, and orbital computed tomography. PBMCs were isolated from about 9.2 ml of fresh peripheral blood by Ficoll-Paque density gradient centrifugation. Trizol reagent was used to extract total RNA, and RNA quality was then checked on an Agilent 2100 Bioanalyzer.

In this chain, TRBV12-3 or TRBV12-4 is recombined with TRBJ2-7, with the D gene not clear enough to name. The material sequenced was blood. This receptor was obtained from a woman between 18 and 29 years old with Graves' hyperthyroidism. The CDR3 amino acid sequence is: CASSGSSSRYEQYF. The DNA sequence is TGTGCCAGCAGTGGGTCCTCGTCCAGGTACGAGCAGTACTTC.